This T cell receptor (beta chain) was retrieved from a study of STAT5B mutations in CD4+ large granular lymphocyte leukemia. General study points: Top patient clones used TRBV06 genes more often: 8/27 versus 2/35 in controls.

The CDR3 covers 15 residues. With 3 bases clipped from V and 4 bases from J, the junction kept 6 bases outside the gene matches. Germline V gene lookup returns CDR1 GTSNPN and CDR2 SVGIG (reference sequence). For this clone: Its target is unknown.

Sequencing was performed with immunoSEQ multiplex PCR; in TCRdb, only in-frame clones are kept and a portion is missing. The sample shows roughly 32,000 clones, roughly 70% of them seen only once. The sequenced material came from CD4+ T cells from blood buffy coats. V usage is TRBV30 and J usage is TRBJ1-3, with TRBD1 identical over 10 bases. This TCR was sampled from a human donor in good health. The CDR3 DNA reads as TGTGCCTGGAGAGCGACAGGGGGCGAGGGAAACACCATATATTTT. Translating it yields CAWRATGGEGNTIYF.